The rows below give T cell receptor beta chains drawn from one sample of a study of shared clonotypes between healthy human individuals. Assay used: immunoSEQ multiplex PCR; TCRdb lists only in-frame clones, some missing. Counted here are roughly 500,000 clones, less than 85% occurring once; the ten biggest clones make up roughly 13%. Sequenced: PBMCs. The receptors stem from a middle-aged woman in good health. Some clones in this sample may be carry-over from other donors' samples. The CDR3 runs from the conserved cysteine through the conserved F or W. The D gene is left open where the match is weak. Only some rows state a clone size, as once, few, many or a class for expanded clones.

d_gene: TRBD2; v_gene: TRBV28; abundance: NA; j_gene: TRBJ2-5; CDR3nt: TGTGCCTGGTCAGGACTAGCGGGAAAAGAGACCCAGTACTTC; CDR3aa: CAWSGLAGKETQYF
d_gene: TRBD2; v_gene: TRBV28; abundance: NA; j_gene: TRBJ2-1; CDR3nt: TGTGCCAGCAGTTTAGGAGGGGCTAGCGGGAGTGGAGATGAGCAGTTCTTC; CDR3aa: CASSLGGASGSGDEQFF
d_gene: TRBD2; v_gene: TRBV13; abundance: NA; j_gene: TRBJ2-1; CDR3nt: TGTGCCAGCAGCCCATCCCGGACTAGGGGATACAATGAGCAGTTCTTC; CDR3aa: CASSPSRTRGYNEQFF
d_gene: NA; v_gene: TRBV10-2; abundance: NA; j_gene: TRBJ2-7; CDR3nt: TGCGCCAGCAGTGCCTCCGCAGGGTTAACCTACGAGCAGTACTTC; CDR3aa: CASSASAGLTYEQYF
d_gene: NA; v_gene: TRBV27; abundance: NA; j_gene: TRBJ2-7; CDR3nt: TGTGCCAGCAGTTTATTGAGGGTTGGGGAGCAGTACTTC; CDR3aa: CASSLLRVGEQYF
d_gene: TRBD2; v_gene: TRBV7-2; abundance: once; j_gene: TRBJ2-5; CDR3nt: TGTGCCAGCAGCTTAGGATTGCGCGGGAGGGCCGAAGAGACCCAGTACTTC; CDR3aa: CASSLGLRGRAEETQYF
d_gene: TRBD1; v_gene: TRBV28; abundance: once; j_gene: TRBJ2-7; CDR3nt: TGTGCCAGCAGTTTAGGGACAGGGGGCTACGAGCAGTACTTC; CDR3aa: CASSLGTGGYEQYF
d_gene: NA; v_gene: TRBV7-9; abundance: NA; j_gene: TRBJ2-1; CDR3nt: TGTGCCAGCAGCTTGGGGGGACCCTCCTACAATGAGCAGTTCTTC; CDR3aa: CASSLGGPSYNEQFF
d_gene: NA; v_gene: TRBV28; abundance: NA; j_gene: TRBJ2-1; CDR3nt: TGTGCCAGCAGTCGTACCGCCGATAATGAGCAGTTCTTC; CDR3aa: CASSRTADNEQFF
d_gene: NA; v_gene: TRBV6-5; abundance: NA; j_gene: TRBJ2-5; CDR3nt: TGTGCCAGCAGTAGGTCGGGAGAGACCCAGTACTTC; CDR3aa: CASSRSGETQYF